This T cell receptor (beta chain) was recorded in a study of cytomegalovirus exposure and HLA in healthy donors. Study-level findings and limits: Reports indicate that TCR beta sequences accurately predicted the HLA-A and HLA-B alleles of most subjects. Reports indicated that the classifier achieved high specificity and sensitivity in diagnosing cytomegalovirus status.

Use of 60 Vbeta and 13 Jbeta primers characterized the PCR. Assay used: immunoSEQ multiplex PCR; TCRdb lists only in-frame clones, some missing. The data contain 100,000 to 150,000 clones, about 78% of them singletons. J lost 13 bases, V lost 0 bases, and 7 bases had no gene match. The CDR3 totals 14 residues. The germline V gene has CDR1 SGHDT and CDR2 YYEEEE. Comments on this clone: Its specificity is unknown.

This cohort consisted of healthy bone marrow donors. This receptor was obtained from a human donor in good health. Sequencing was done on a sample of PBMCs. The J gene is TRBJ2-1, the V gene TRBV5-6; 10 positions agree with TRBD2. CDR3 nucleotides: TGTGCCAGCAGCTTGGCCCCACTAGCGGGATCCCAGTTCTTC. This gives the protein CASSLAPLAGSQFF.